This T cell receptor (beta chain) was captured by sequencing in a study of post-analysis software for immune sequencing data. Overall study: The disease courses spanned relapsing-remitting, secondary progressive and progressive-relapsing forms of multiple sclerosis.

Trimming took 6 bases from V and 6 from J; bases not matched to a gene: 6. This CDR3 contains 14 residues. Germline lookup yields CDR1 MNHEY and CDR2 SMNVEV (reference sequence). Regarding the study as a whole: The study found TRBV5-6, TRBV5-1 and TRBV20-1 among about five TRBV segments more frequent in patients than controls.

In the case of this clonotype: Its target is unknown.

Libraries were made from TCR beta cDNA, and they carried unique molecular identifiers. Each sample of about 0.9 to 11 million input T cells yielded about 500,000 cDNA molecules, so each molecule approximated one T cell. One entry per CDR3 protein, called by TCRdb with MiXCR from the PCR reads. The sample has roughly 580,000 distinct CDR3 sequences; roughly 46% are singletons. The genes are TRBV27 and TRBJ2-1, with 9 bases lining up with TRBD2. Sequencing input: blood. This receptor was taken from a girl aged 10 to 17 with multiple sclerosis. CDR3 sequence: CASRSGGPCNEQFF. The CDR3 coding sequence is TGTGCCAGCAGGAGCGGGGGGCCCTGCAATGAGCAGTTCTTC.